This T cell receptor beta chain was identified in a study of cytomegalovirus exposure and HLA in healthy donors. The primer mix had 60 Vbeta and 13 Jbeta primers. Assay: immunoSEQ multiplex PCR; the TCRdb copy retains only in-frame clones and omits some. The repertoire holds 130,000 or so clones, with approximately 81% as singletons. The receptor was isolated from a male donor in good health and CMV-seronegative. Specimen: PBMCs.

For the CDR3, the DNA is TGTGCCTGGAGTGTAGGGACAGGGAACACTGAAGCTTTCTTT. It encodes CAWSVGTGNTEAFF. The rearrangement joins TRBV30 to TRBJ1-1, with 8 bases fitting TRBD1. V lost 0 bases and J lost 1; bases outside the gene matches: 1. The CDR3 spans 14 residues. The germline CDR1 and CDR2 sequences are GTSNPN and SVGIG (reference sequence). Complete variable domain (other parts from reference TRBV30 and TRBJ1-1): SQTIHQWPATLVQPVGSPLSLECTVEGTSNPNLYWYRQAAGRGLQLLFYSVGIGQISSEVPQNLSASRPQDRQFILSSKKLLLSDSGFYLCAWSVGTGNTEAFFGQGTRLTVV.